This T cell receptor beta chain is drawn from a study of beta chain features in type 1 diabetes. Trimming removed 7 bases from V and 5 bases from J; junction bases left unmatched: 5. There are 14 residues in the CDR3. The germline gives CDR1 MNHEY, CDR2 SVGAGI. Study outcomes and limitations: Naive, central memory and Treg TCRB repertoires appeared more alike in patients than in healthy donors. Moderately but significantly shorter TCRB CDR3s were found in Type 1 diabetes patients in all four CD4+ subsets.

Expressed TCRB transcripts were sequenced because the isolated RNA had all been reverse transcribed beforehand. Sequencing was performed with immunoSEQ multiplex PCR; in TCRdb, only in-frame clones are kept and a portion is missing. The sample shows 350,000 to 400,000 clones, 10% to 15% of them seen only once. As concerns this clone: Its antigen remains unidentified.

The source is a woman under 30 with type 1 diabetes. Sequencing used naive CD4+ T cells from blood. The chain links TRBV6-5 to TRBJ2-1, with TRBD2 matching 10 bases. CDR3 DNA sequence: TGTGCCAGCACTACTAGCGGGACCCACAATGAGCAGTTCTTC. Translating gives CASTTSGTHNEQFF.